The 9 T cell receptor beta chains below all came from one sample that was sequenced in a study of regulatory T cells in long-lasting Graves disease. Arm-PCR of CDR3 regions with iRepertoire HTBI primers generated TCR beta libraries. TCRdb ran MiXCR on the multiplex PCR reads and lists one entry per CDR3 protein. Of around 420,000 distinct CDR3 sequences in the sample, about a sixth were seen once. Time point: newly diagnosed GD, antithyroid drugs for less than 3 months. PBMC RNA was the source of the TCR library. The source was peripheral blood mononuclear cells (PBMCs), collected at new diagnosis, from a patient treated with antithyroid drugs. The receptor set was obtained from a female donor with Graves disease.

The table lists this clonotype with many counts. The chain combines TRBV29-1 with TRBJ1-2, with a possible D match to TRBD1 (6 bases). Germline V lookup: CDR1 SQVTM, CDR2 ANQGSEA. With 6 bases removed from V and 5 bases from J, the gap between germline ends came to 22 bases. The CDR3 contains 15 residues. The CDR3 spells CSVAQLDRSPYGYTF. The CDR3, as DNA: TGCAGCGTCGCACAACTAGACAGGTCTCCATATGGCTACACCTTC.

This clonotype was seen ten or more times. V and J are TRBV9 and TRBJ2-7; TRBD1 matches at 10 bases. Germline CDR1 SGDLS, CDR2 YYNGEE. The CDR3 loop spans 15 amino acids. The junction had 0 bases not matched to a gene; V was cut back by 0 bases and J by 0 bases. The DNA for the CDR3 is TGTGCCAGCAGCGTAGGGGACAGGGGCTCCTACGAGCAGTACTTC. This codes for CASSVGDRGSYEQYF.

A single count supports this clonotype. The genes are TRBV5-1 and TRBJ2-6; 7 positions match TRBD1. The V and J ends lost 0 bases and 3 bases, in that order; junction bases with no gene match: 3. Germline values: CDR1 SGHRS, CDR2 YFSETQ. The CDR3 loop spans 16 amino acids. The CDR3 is CASSLDRGIGANVLTF. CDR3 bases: TGCGCCAGCAGCTTGGACAGGGGAATTGGGGCCAACGTCCTGACTTTC.

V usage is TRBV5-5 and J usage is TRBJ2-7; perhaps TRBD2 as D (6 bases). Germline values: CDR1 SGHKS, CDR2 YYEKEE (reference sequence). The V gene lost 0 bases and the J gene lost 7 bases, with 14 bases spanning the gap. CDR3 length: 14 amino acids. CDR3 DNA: TGTGCCAGCAGCTTGGGGGCGGGACCCCTTGAGCAGTACTTC. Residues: CASSLGAGPLEQYF. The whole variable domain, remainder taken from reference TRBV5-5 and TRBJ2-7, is DAGVTQSPTHLIKTRGQQVTLRCSPISGHKSVSWYQQVLGQGPQFIFQYYEKEERGRGNFPDRFSARQFPNYSSELNVNALLLGDSALYLCASSLGAGPLEQYFGPGTRLTVT.

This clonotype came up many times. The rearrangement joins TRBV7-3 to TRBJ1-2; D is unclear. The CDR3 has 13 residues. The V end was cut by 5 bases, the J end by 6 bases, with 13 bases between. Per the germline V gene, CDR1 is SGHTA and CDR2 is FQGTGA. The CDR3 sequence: CASSPSPGDGYTF. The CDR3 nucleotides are TGTGCCAGCAGCCCCTCCCCCGGGGATGGCTACACCTTC.

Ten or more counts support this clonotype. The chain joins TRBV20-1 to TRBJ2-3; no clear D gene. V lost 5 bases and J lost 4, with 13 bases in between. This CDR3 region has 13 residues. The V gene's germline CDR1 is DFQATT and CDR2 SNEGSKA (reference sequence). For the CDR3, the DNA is TGCAGTGCTGTCGTCCCCAGCGCAGATACGCAGTATTTT. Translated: CSAVVPSADTQYF.

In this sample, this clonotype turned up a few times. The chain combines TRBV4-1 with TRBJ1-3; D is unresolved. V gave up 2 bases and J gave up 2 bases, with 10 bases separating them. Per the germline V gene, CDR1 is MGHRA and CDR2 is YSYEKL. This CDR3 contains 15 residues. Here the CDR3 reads CASSQLTYAGNTIYF. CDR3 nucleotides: TGCGCCAGCAGCCAATTGACTTATGCTGGAAACACCATATATTTT.

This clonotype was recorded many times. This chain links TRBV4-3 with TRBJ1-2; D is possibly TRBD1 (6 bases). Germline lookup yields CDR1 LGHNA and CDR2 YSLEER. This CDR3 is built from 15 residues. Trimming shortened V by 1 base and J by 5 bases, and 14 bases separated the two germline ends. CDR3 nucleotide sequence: TGCGCCAGCAGCCAAGCTAACTTTAGGGGGTATGGCTACACCTTC. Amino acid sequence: CASSQANFRGYGYTF.

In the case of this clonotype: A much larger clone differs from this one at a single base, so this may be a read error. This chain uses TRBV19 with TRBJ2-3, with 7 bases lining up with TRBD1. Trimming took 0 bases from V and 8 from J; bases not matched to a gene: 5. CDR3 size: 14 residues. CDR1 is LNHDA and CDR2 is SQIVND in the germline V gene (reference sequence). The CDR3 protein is CASSIDSSGGTQYF. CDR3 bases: TGTGCCAGTAGTATAGACTCCTCAGGGGGTACGCAGTATTTT.